This TCR beta chain derives from a study of CXCR3-negative and CXCR3-positive naive CD8 T cells. The CDR3 contains 14 residues. Looked up from germline, CDR1 is MNHEY and CDR2 is SVGEGT. General study points: Against CXCR3-negative naive cells, CXCR3-positive naive cells showed more hydrophobic TRB CDR3s. Diversity was high in both naive subsets and much lower in memory cells.

Libraries of TRB cDNA were made by 5' RACE and carried UMIs. TCRdb reanalyzed the 5' RACE reads and collapses them to one entry per CDR3 protein, without DNA. This sample lists several thousand distinct CDR3 sequences; its ten largest clones have about 1.7%. On this clonotype itself: Its specificity is not known.

This clonotype was obtained from a human donor in good health. Some clones in this sample may be carry-over from other donors' samples. Material for sequencing was naive CXCR3- CD8+ T cells from blood. Subset denoted: CD45RO-CCR7+CD27+CD95- naive CD8+ T cells lacking CXCR3 (TNR3-). This rearrangement joins TRBV6-2 or TRBV6-3 to TRBJ2-7; TCRdb's D call of TRBD1 is untestable without DNA. CDR3 loop: CASRQDRGIHEQYF.